The clone carrying this TCR beta chain was seen only a few times. Other DNA sequences within the sample encode an identical CDR3. The table came from immunoSEQ multiplex PCR; TCRdb's copy has only in-frame clones and leaves some out. The sample lists 300,000 to 400,000 clones; around 85% were seen once. The record originates from a study of blood T cell repertoires in COVID-19. Study members were between about 18 and 95 years old and lived in around 24 US regions. Sequencing used PBMCs or T cells enriched from blood (not recorded which). This TCR derives from a woman in her forties with acute COVID-19.

The CDR3 loop reads CASSLGQGRSNQPQHF. CDR3 bases: TGTGCCAGCAGCTTGGGTCAGGGGAGAAGCAATCAGCCCCAGCATTTT. The V gene is TRBV5-6, the J gene TRBJ1-5; maybe TRBD1 (6 bases). Germline values: CDR1 SGHDT, CDR2 YYEEEE. V gave up 0 bases and J gave up 1 base, with 11 bases separating them. This CDR3 has 16 residues.